The 7 T cell receptor beta chains presented below share a single source sample, sequenced in a study of T-cell reconstitution after alpha-beta-depleted transplantation in children. For TCRbeta, the library was prepared with unique molecular identifiers. TCRdb used MiXCR to reprocess the PCR reads, holding one entry per CDR3 protein. Seen here are 490,000 or so distinct CDR3 sequences, roughly an eighth observed once, and the top ten hold around 6%. Sequencing used PBMCs from the stem cell graft donor, obtained from the stem cell graft. These receptors all come from a human donor who donated a stem cell graft to a child with combined immunodeficiency.

The rearrangement joins TRBV12-3 or TRBV12-4 to TRBJ2-1, with 12 bases that match TRBD2. Trimming cost V 2 bases and J 8 bases; bases outside gene matches: 4. This CDR3 contains 15 residues. CDR3 nucleotides: TGTGCCAGCAGTTTATGGACTAGCGGGAAGTATGAGCAGTTCTTC. This sequence encodes CASSLWTSGKYEQFF.

The chain carries TRBV4-1 and TRBJ2-7, with a tentative D call TRBD2 (5 bases). The germline gives CDR1 MGHRA, CDR2 YSYEKL. Trimming pared 1 base from V and 1 base from J, leaving 11 bases between. The CDR3 contains 15 residues. The CDR3 bases are TGCGCCAGCAGCCAAGCACCCGGGGTGTCCTACGAGCAGTACTTC. This translates into CASSQAPGVSYEQYF.

The chain joins TRBV27 to TRBJ1-5; the D is unclear. V gave up 3 bases and J gave up 0 bases, with 9 bases separating them. The CDR3 loop spans 15 amino acids. CDR1 is MNHEY, CDR2 SMNVEV, per germline (reference sequence). The CDR3 is CASSFGSYSNQPQHF. CDR3 in DNA: TGTGCCAGCAGTTTCGGCTCTTATAGCAATCAGCCCCAGCATTTT.

This clonotype was picked up a small number of times. The rearrangement links TRBV11-2 to TRBJ2-7; 8 bases are shared with TRBD2. Germline V gene data show CDR1 as SGHAT and CDR2 as FQNNGV. The CDR3 has 16 residues. Germline trimming cut 1 base from V and 6 bases from J; bases unmatched to any gene: 11. DNA of the CDR3: TGTGCCAGCAGCTTAGCTACGGGAGGGACTGGTAGCGAGCAGTACTTC. The encoded protein is CASSLATGGTGSEQYF.

This clonotype has a handful of counts. In DNA, the CDR3 is TGTGCCAGCAGTTTCGTGGGGTCCGTGGACAATGAGCAGTTCTTC. Translated, it gives CASSFVGSVDNEQFF. The rearrangement joins TRBV12-3 or TRBV12-4 to TRBJ2-1; D is unresolved. The CDR3 totals 15 residues. V shed 3 bases and J shed 5 bases, with 14 bases lying between them.

This clonotype has just a few counts. The chain is built from TRBV29-1 and TRBJ2-7; D might be TRBD1 (5 bases). The CDR3 totals 15 residues. Trimming removed 4 bases from V and 0 bases from J, with 16 bases in between. Germline loops: CDR1 SQVTM, CDR2 ANQGSEA. The CDR3 region has the DNA TGCAGCGTTGTAGGGGCAGCCTCGAGCTCCTACGAGCAGTACTTC. Its translation is CSVVGAASSSYEQYF.

The chain couples TRBV29-1 to TRBJ1-3; D ambiguous. CDR3 size: 13 residues. CDR1 is SQVTM, CDR2 ANQGSEA, per germline. V was shortened by 1 base and J by 0 bases, with 4 bases between the two germline ends. For the CDR3, the DNA is TGCAGCGTTGAAGGGTTCTCTGGAAACACCATATATTTT. Its protein product is CSVEGFSGNTIYF.